The clone carrying this T cell receptor beta chain has only one observation. Its antigen is still unknown. Clones were read by immunoSEQ multiplex PCR, and TCRdb kept only the in-frame ones, dropping some. The sample shows approximately 160,000 clones, 85% to 95% of them seen only once. The data were taken from a study of T cell responses to AZD1222 COVID-19 vaccine. Looking at the study overall: Pooled in the analysis were second doses at about 4 or about 12 weeks.

The study, taken as a whole, reports: The donors showed a predominance of white British ancestry and of females, with possible underestimation of clonal diversity.

The CDR3 extends over 13 amino acids. Losses at the gene ends were 6 bases for V and 6 bases for J; bases not matched to a gene: 3. The receptor comes from an adult in good health. The chain links TRBV12-3 or TRBV12-4 to TRBJ1-5, with 9 bases that match TRBD1. The source material was peripheral blood, sampled on day 0 of AZD1222 vaccination. The CDR3 here is CASSGTGSQPQHF. The CDR3 bases are TGTGCCAGCAGCGGGACAGGGTCTCAGCCCCAGCATTTT.